This T cell receptor (beta chain) comes out of a study of cytomegalovirus exposure and HLA in healthy donors (dated 2017 in TCRdb). Context from the whole study: An earlier analysis of roughly 570 of the donors reported 250 to 350 Gb of sequence data and approximately 120 million unique TCR beta sequences obtained from 150 million to 200 million T cells. Roughly five DR-DQ haplotypes were treated as single units for association and clustering because of strong linkage in the cohort. Approximately 300 gigabases of sequencing data and 91 million or so unique TCR sequences made up an early release that covered about 640 HLA-typed donors. The study aimed to test whether signatures of past pathogen exposure could be identified by cataloging public T cell receptors. Among some 400 genotyped donors of the cohort, an average of about 240,000 unique TCR beta nucleotide sequences were sequenced per donor, 15% to 20% of them non-productive. Of the 300 to 450 genotyped donors, 65% to 90% fell in the genetic ancestry cluster associated with self-reported Caucasian donors. To predict cytomegalovirus infection status, the study combined high-throughput TCR immunosequencing, statistical association of individual TCRs with disease status, and machine learning. Along with the approximately 670-subject first cohort, a separate validation cohort of around 110 different subjects was used. Both class I and class II loci were covered by HLA typing, at four-digit resolution. Typing coverage varied by locus: roughly 629-630 donors for A, B, C, DRB1 and DQB1; 522 for DQA1; more than 600 for DPA1; some 470 for DPB1. To decide whether each TCR beta V gene segment behaved as functional or pseudogenic, an earlier analysis of some 600 of the donors relied on high-throughput TCR beta sequencing. A later genetic analysis took genome-wide SNP genotypes for about three fifths of the 666 donors and used that subset as a discovery cohort. A later analysis re-examined previously published TCR beta repertoires from several hundred donors and added high-resolution HLA genotyping to investigate patterns of TCR occurrence. Rather than drawing on any new phenotypic data, the later analysis identified candidate immune exposures from TCR beta sequences and the way those sequences occurred across donors. Donor age, sex, ethnicity and CMV serostatus were compiled alongside the repertoire data. The T cell repertoires of several hundred subjects were profiled by immunosequencing and related to cytomegalovirus serostatus. All discovery cohort repertoires had been generated on a single sequencing platform.

Looking up the germline V gene (reference sequence) yields CDR1 SGHNT and CDR2 YYREEE. From its cysteine to its phenylalanine, the CDR3 spans 12 amino acids. Of the read, only the CDR3 DNA is kept; its 36 bases are in frame from base 1. V and J lose 1 base and 7 bases, and a span of 9 bases separates them. In total, 630 or so healthy bone marrow donors made up the cohort. All cohort members were sampled while nominally healthy, although unrecorded immune exposures were likely present. The donor tested CMV seropositive and was one of the 289 seropositive cohort members. Each donor provided a peripheral blood sample, and peripheral blood mononuclear cells were used for TCR beta sequencing. The Qiagen DNeasy Blood Extraction Kit was used to extract genomic DNA from the blood cell samples. What the authors observed across the whole study: A further reported finding was that TCR beta sequences accurately predicted the HLA-A and HLA-B alleles for most subjects in the first cohort. A total of 150 to 200 TCR beta chains were listed by the study as associated with cytomegalovirus. HLA typing was unavailable for some donors at each locus, so association tests used only the typed subset. When HLA alleles, especially DR and DQ, strongly co-occurred, attributing TCR associations to individual alleles was difficult. According to a later genetic analysis, donors in an Asian-associated ancestry cluster had fewer N-insertions in productive TCRs than the roughly 660-donor mean. In vitro tests confirmed that a few of the cytomegalovirus-associated TCR beta chains recognize cytomegalovirus antigens. Because counts were too low, seventeen rarely observed V segments, including chromosome 9 orphons, were left out of the earlier analysis of a few hundred of the donors. Roughly uniform sequencing depth across donors was assumed in presence/absence analyses, although this assumption may not hold. This cohort had only TCR beta chains sequenced, and the lack of alpha or paired-chain data limited which features could be detected. According to a later analysis, TCR association rates differed among HLA loci, with DRB1 alleles showing the most associated TCRs and HLA-C alleles showing the fewest. Most CMV-associated TCR beta chains appeared to be HLA-restricted in a later analysis, and the HLA associations seemed to be driven largely by CMV exposure. Most TCR sequences were observed very rarely across donors, whereas some public TCRs were present in many individuals. The authors suggested that the approach could potentially be extended to other disease states and immunological phenotypes. Correlated functional status among segregating V segments might reflect linkage disequilibrium, but an unknown experimental factor could not be ruled out. In a later analysis, HLA-associated TCR beta chains were found to be more clonally expanded and to have lower generation probabilities than equally common non-associated chains. Some IMGT-functional V segments, including TRBV6-2 and TRBV6-3, could not be told apart with the 87-base-pair reads, so those segments were excluded. In a later analysis, several top co-occurrence clusters were reported to appear linked to parvovirus B19, influenza, CMV and Epstein-Barr virus. Immune exposure information for the cohort was limited to CMV serostatus. The sequencing pipeline was judged likely to have produced a cluster of highly shared sequence variants as a technical artifact. An association between a missense DCLRE1C variant and V-gene and J-gene trimming of TCR beta chains was found in a later genetic analysis and replicated in an independent cohort. An earlier analysis of approximately 540 of the donors showed that most TCR beta V segments appeared in productive rearrangements either about 90% or about 30% of the time, which broadly matched IMGT annotations. In both the original and validation cohorts, the classifier was reported to diagnose cytomegalovirus status with high specificity and sensitivity. In a later analysis, 16,951 TCR beta sequences were associated with specific HLA alleles at a false discovery rate of 0.05.

Library prep was done by the immunoSEQ multiplex PCR assay. A mixture of 60 forward primers for TCR Vbeta segments and 13 reverse primers for TCR Jbeta segments was used in the multiplex PCR. The CDR3 region of rearranged TCR beta genes was amplified from genomic DNA by a multiplex PCR assay. On the Illumina HiSeq System, the amplified TCR beta libraries were sequenced as 87-base-pair reads. The authors processed their data as follows. Across the roughly 640 repertoires, a later analysis counted some 80 million unique TCR beta chains, 8.5 million to 12 million of which were shared by at least two donors. To remove PCR and sequencing errors, raw reads were error-corrected and collapsed into unique sequences using a nearest-neighbor algorithm that merged closely related sequences. Alignment of CDR3 sequences to IMGT reference sequences was used to assign V, D and J gene segments. For a sequence to be retained, a match of at least six nucleotides was required to both a V gene segment and a J gene segment. A rearrangement was called productive if the CDR3 had no stop codons and remained in frame with V and J, and every other rearrangement was called non-productive. CDR3 was defined according to IMGT convention as the region running from the second conserved V-encoded cysteine to the conserved J-encoded phenylalanine. The earlier analysis of fewer than 750 of the donors excluded sequences that lacked an unambiguous match to a single V gene segment. An earlier analysis of about 590 of the donors classified V segments as functional when productive rearrangements were above 56.7% and as segregating when the standard deviation between donors was above 5%. To diagnose cytomegalovirus status from the catalog of TCR beta chain sequences, a statistical classification framework was built. V and J gene assignment, in a later analysis, came from comparing TCR nucleotide sequences with IMGT/GENE-DB human TR gene sequences. The TCRdist pipeline was used in a later analysis to assign CDR3 sequences and most-parsimonious VDJ recombination scenarios. In a later analysis, every TCR beta chain was defined by the combination of its CDR3 amino acid sequence and its V-gene family, and reads without a unique V-gene family were dropped. As a way to deal with suspected cross-contamination and a sequencing artifact, a later analysis dropped over 550 nucleotide sequences that were highly shared and had low generation probability. For each public chain, a later analysis derived a clonal expansion index from normalized ranks of inferred template counts within each repertoire. In a later analysis, generation probabilities were computed with a VDJ recombination model fitted to out-of-frame rearrangements, and the resulting probabilities were checked against IGoR. In a later analysis, hypergeometric tests were used to score TCR-TCR, TCR-HLA and TCR-CMV co-occurrence, with a repertoire-size bias correction applied to TCR pairs. False discovery rates were estimated in a later analysis by permuting HLA or CMV assignments 20 times. In a later analysis, co-occurring TCRs were grouped with DBSCAN, and TCRdist sequence similarity was added when clustering was performed within HLA-allele-positive subsets. Co-occurrence clustering excluded repertoires with fewer than 30,000 or more than 120,000 public chains, plus five with anomalous nucleotide sharing. TCRdb's version of the immuneACCESS table is confined to in-frame rearrangements and falls short of the full clone set. An unresolved V gene accounts for under half of the shortfall where checked; the remainder is of unknown origin. That table gives V, J and clone size, and the DNA gave D and trimming. The sample table shows about 150,000 clones, and around 81% are seen once. In total, the top ten clones hold 5.6% of the sample.

About this clone: The target of this receptor is not known. It has no much larger one-base neighbor in the sample; base qualities were not kept.

The rearranged segments are TRBV5-4 and TRBJ2-7; a tentative D call is TRBD2 (5 bases match). This clonotype was sampled from a woman aged 40 to 55 in good health and CMV-seropositive. Material for sequencing was PBMCs. The CDR3: CASSLLAGEQYF. The DNA sequence is given as TGTGCCAGCAGCTTGCTGGCGGGTGAGCAGTACTTC.